The rows below give T cell receptor beta chains drawn from one sample of a study of blood T cell repertoires in COVID-19. The protocol was immunoSEQ multiplex PCR, while the TCRdb copy is restricted to in-frame clones and leaves out a portion. Among under 85,000 clones, around 90% were seen once, and the ten largest hold around 5%. Sample: peripheral blood. These receptors were collected from a woman older than 75 with active or convalescent COVID-19. Each CDR3 is given with its conserved first and last residue.

>TRBJ2-1|TRBV29-1
CSVSNSGPEQFF
>TRBJ1-6|TRBV19
CASMGAPGSYNSPLHF
>TRBJ2-5|TRBV30
CAWSVRRVGTQYF
>TRBJ2-5|TRBV5-1
CASSSSLETQYF
>TRBJ1-5|TRBV7-8
CASNQGQGGNQPQHF
>TRBJ1-6|TRBV6-1
CASSDGWGQGSDSPLHF
>TRBJ2-1|TRBV7-9
CASSYDRGLHNEQFF
>TRBJ2-7|TRBV6-5
CASSYYYRGDEQYF
>TRBJ2-2|TRBV27
CASGLVPLSGRAGELFF
>TRBJ2-1|TRBV27
CASSQEAPVGEQFF
>TRBJ2-1|TRBV4-2
CASSQLLGLAGETGEQFF
>TRBJ2-2|TRBV7-2
CASSKNRAGELFF
>TRBJ2-1|TRBV7-2
CASSATSGRANFNEQFF
>TRBJ2-2|TRBV29-1
CSADRGNTGELFF
>TRBJ1-1|TRBV19
CASSIPGQGAFQAFF
>TRBJ1-2|TRBV6-5
CASRGLYGYTF
>TRBJ2-7|TRBV7-8
CASSFALAGGRDEQYF
>TRBJ2-2|TRBV15
CATSGDRGRGELFF
>TRBJ2-5|TRBV7-2
CASSLRQGAQETQYF
>TRBJ1-3|TRBV6-5
CASSYNRGLSGNTIYF
>TRBJ1-4|TRBV6-6
CASSHPRVGKGNEKLFF
>TRBJ2-7|TRBV6-2/TRBV6-3
CASSGGSGRTHYEQYF
>TRBJ2-5|TRBV7-2
CASSSGGGFGETQYF
>TRBJ2-1|TRBV7-2
CASSLLGGNNEQFF
>TRBJ1-2|TRBV7-8
CASTPLGNYGYTF
>TRBJ2-1|TRBV7-2
CASSLTRNNEQFF
>TRBJ1-5|TRBV19
CASKTGQSSNQPQHF
>TRBJ1-1|TRBV13
CASSRLTGGGSEAFF
>TRBJ2-7|TRBV19
CASSIFGGPTYEQYF
>TRBJ2-7|TRBV11-2
CASSLGHTDYEQYF
>TRBJ1-1|TRBV27
CASSFLGEGNTEAFF
>TRBJ2-1|TRBV3-1/TRBV3-2
CASSQWKLAGTSYNEQFF
>TRBJ2-3|TRBV7-3
CASSLTGFNTDTQYF
>TRBJ2-7|TRBV2
CASTPGPGDYEQYF
>TRBJ2-6|TRBV5-6
CASSLVGVGFSGANVLTF
>TRBJ1-2|TRBV2
CASRQQLNRGSGYTF
>TRBJ2-7|TRBV11-3
CASSSRQVAKSSYEQYF
>TRBJ2-2|TRBV7-2
CAEAVGGDPTGELFF
>TRBJ1-6|TRBV7-3
CASSLISRVNNSPLHF
>TRBJ1-5|TRBV6-2/TRBV6-3
CASSQEGLQHF
>TRBJ1-1|TRBV5-1
CASSLSRSTEAFF
>TRBJ2-3|TRBV28
CASSKRRTSRTDTQYF
>TRBJ2-5|TRBV7-7
CASSLAGGLETQYF
>TRBJ2-3|TRBV11-2
CASSLRQTDTQYF
>TRBJ2-7|TRBV5-4
CASSLAGPYEQYF
>TRBJ1-4|TRBV28
CASSLSSRGRNEKLFF